The present T cell receptor beta chain was sequenced within a study of cytomegalovirus exposure and HLA in healthy donors (TCRdb year 2017). With regard to the full study: In an earlier analysis of roughly 590 of the donors, roughly 300 Gb of sequence data and about 110 million unique TCR beta sequences from about 179 million T cells were reported. In a later analysis, previously published TCR beta repertoires from 550 to 750 donors were re-analyzed and high-resolution HLA genotyping was added so that TCR occurrence patterns could be studied. Alongside the repertoire data, information on donor age, sex, ethnicity and CMV serostatus was compiled. Approximately 300 gigabases of sequencing data and around 85 million unique TCR sequences made up an early release that covered approximately 620 HLA-typed donors. An earlier analysis of fewer than 750 of the donors used high-throughput TCR beta sequencing to judge whether each TCR beta V gene segment behaved as functional or pseudogenic. The study profiled the T cell repertoires of some 610 subjects by immunosequencing and related them to cytomegalovirus serostatus. Class I and class II HLA loci were covered by the typing at four-digit resolution. Across under 500 genotyped donors of the cohort, an average of roughly 200,000 unique TCR beta nucleotide sequences per donor were sequenced, and approximately 19% of those sequences were non-productive. To predict cytomegalovirus infection status, the study brought together high-throughput TCR immunosequencing, statistical association of individual TCRs with disease status, and machine learning. The aim of the study was to test whether cataloging public T cell receptors could identify signatures of past pathogen exposure. The number of donors typed differed by locus, with roughly 629-640 for A, B, C, DRB1 and DQB1, roughly 520 for DQA1, under 610 for DPA1, and roughly 450 for DPB1. Every repertoire in the discovery cohort had been generated on one and the same sequencing platform. The genetic ancestry cluster associated with self-reported Caucasian donors included 81% of the 398 genotyped donors. A later genetic analysis used genome-wide SNP genotypes for about 65% of the 666 donors, treating that subset as a discovery cohort. A separate validation cohort of more than 100 different subjects was used in addition to the roughly 620-subject first cohort. Roughly 5 DR-DQ haplotypes were treated as single units for association and clustering because of strong linkage in the cohort. In the later analysis, no new phenotypic data were used to find candidate immune exposures; instead, reliance was placed on TCR beta sequences and their occurrence across donors. The study at large found these results: Because counts were too low, some 17 rarely observed V segments, including chromosome 9 orphons, were excluded from the earlier analysis of under 650 of the donors. Strong co-occurrence of HLA alleles, especially DR and DQ, made assigning TCR associations to individual alleles difficult. Because HLA typing was missing for some donors at each locus, association tests included only the typed subset. The study gave a list of under 200 TCR beta chains associated with cytomegalovirus. In a later genetic analysis, fewer N-insertions in productive TCRs were reported among donors in an Asian-associated ancestry cluster than the approximately 710-donor mean. A later analysis reported that several top co-occurrence clusters appeared linked to parvovirus B19, influenza, CMV and Epstein-Barr virus. A later genetic analysis associated a missense DCLRE1C variant with V-gene and J-gene trimming of TCR beta chains, and an independent cohort replicated the association. According to a later analysis, TCR association rates differed among HLA loci, with DRB1 alleles showing the most associated TCRs and HLA-C alleles showing the fewest. The authors suggested that the approach could potentially be extended to other disease states and immunological phenotypes. In a later analysis, 15,000 to 20,000 TCR beta sequences were associated with specific HLA alleles at a false discovery rate of 0.05. CMV serostatus was the only immune exposure information available for the cohort. The classifier was reported to diagnose cytomegalovirus status with high specificity and sensitivity in both the original and validation cohorts. According to a later analysis, most CMV-associated TCR beta chains appeared to be HLA-restricted, and the HLA associations seemed to be driven largely by CMV exposure. Most TCR sequences were seen in very few donors, while some public TCRs were found in many individuals. In an earlier analysis of about 540 of the donors, most TCR beta V segments were observed in productive rearrangements about 87% or about 30% of the time, broadly matching IMGT annotations. The 87-base-pair reads could not distinguish some IMGT-functional V segments, including TRBV6-2 and TRBV6-3, so those segments were excluded. Sequencing depth was assumed to be roughly uniform across donors in the presence/absence analyses, though that assumption may not hold. A further reported finding was that TCR beta sequences accurately predicted the HLA-A and HLA-B alleles for most subjects in the first cohort. Only TCR beta chains were sequenced in this cohort, and the absence of alpha or paired-chain data limited detectable features. In a later analysis, HLA-associated TCR beta chains were found to be more clonally expanded and to have lower generation probabilities than equally common non-associated chains. In vitro tests confirmed that a few of the cytomegalovirus-associated TCR beta chains recognize cytomegalovirus antigens. Linkage disequilibrium might explain the correlated functional status among segregating V segments, but an unknown experimental factor could not be excluded. A cluster of highly shared sequence variants was judged likely to represent a technical artifact of the sequencing pipeline.

This clone occurred once. It has no known antigen specificity. It has no much larger one-base neighbor in the sample; base qualities were not kept. CDR1 MNHNS and CDR2 SASEGT are derived from the germline V gene. The cysteine opens and the phenylalanine closes a CDR3 of 12 amino acids. CDR3 DNA only is kept here, 36 bases in frame from base 1. V is pared back by 2 bases and J by 6 bases, with 6 bases lying between the germline termini. The library was obtained by the immunoSEQ multiplex PCR assay. The multiplex PCR relied on a mix of 60 forward primers for TCR Vbeta segments and 13 reverse primers for TCR Jbeta segments. The CDR3 region of rearranged TCR beta genes was amplified from genomic DNA with a multiplex PCR assay. Amplified TCR beta libraries were sequenced as 87-base-pair reads on the Illumina HiSeq System. Processing in the source paper ran as follows. A later analysis counted around 72 million unique TCR beta chains across the 670 or so repertoires, and around 9.9 million of these chains were shared by at least two donors. Raw reads were error-corrected and collapsed into unique sequences with a nearest-neighbor algorithm that merged closely related sequences to remove PCR and sequencing errors. Alignment of CDR3 sequences to IMGT reference sequences was used to assign V, D and J gene segments. For a sequence to be retained, a match of at least six nucleotides was required to both a V gene segment and a J gene segment. A rearrangement counted as productive if the CDR3 had no stop codons and remained in frame with V and J, and every other rearrangement counted as non-productive. Following IMGT convention, CDR3 was defined as the stretch from the second conserved V-encoded cysteine up to the conserved J-encoded phenylalanine. Sequences without an unambiguous match to a single V gene segment were excluded from the earlier analysis of about 600 of the donors. In an earlier analysis of approximately 550 of the donors, V segments were called functional above 56.7% productive rearrangements and were called segregating when the between-donor standard deviation exceeded 5%. A statistical classification framework was built to diagnose cytomegalovirus status from the catalog of TCR beta chain sequences. V and J gene assignment, in a later analysis, came from comparing TCR nucleotide sequences with IMGT/GENE-DB human TR gene sequences. Using the TCRdist pipeline, a later analysis assigned CDR3 sequences along with most-parsimonious VDJ recombination scenarios. A later analysis defined each TCR beta chain by its CDR3 amino acid sequence plus V-gene family, and excluded reads lacking a unique V-gene family. In a later analysis, 450 to 600 highly shared, low-generation-probability nucleotide sequences were removed to address suspected cross-contamination and a sequencing artifact. In a later analysis, a clonal expansion index for each public chain was calculated from normalized within-repertoire ranks of inferred template counts. In a later analysis, generation probabilities were computed with a VDJ recombination model fitted to out-of-frame rearrangements, and the resulting probabilities were checked against IGoR. In a later analysis, TCR-TCR, TCR-HLA and TCR-CMV co-occurrence was scored with hypergeometric tests, and a repertoire-size bias correction was applied to TCR pairs. In a later analysis, false discovery rates were estimated by permuting HLA or CMV assignments 20 times. In a later analysis, co-occurring TCRs were grouped with DBSCAN, and TCRdist sequence similarity was added when clustering was performed within HLA-allele-positive subsets. For co-occurrence clustering, repertoires with fewer than 30,000 or more than 120,000 public chains were excluded, along with roughly 5 repertoires with anomalous nucleotide sharing. TCRdb took this table from immuneACCESS and kept in-frame rearrangements with V and J called. Such tables lack part of the clones; where checked against another copy, unresolved V genes explain under half of the gap, and the rest is unexplained. V, J and clone size are taken as reported in that table, and D and trimming were inferred from the DNA itself. This sample holds 150,000 or so clones; over 65% were observed only once. 0.7% to 0.85% of the sample comes from the top ten.

The cohort was made up of 650 to 700 healthy bone marrow donors. All cohort members were sampled while nominally healthy, although unrecorded immune exposures were likely present. The donor tested CMV seronegative and was one of the 352 seronegative cohort members. A peripheral blood sample was collected from each donor, and TCR beta sequencing was performed on peripheral blood mononuclear cells. The Qiagen DNeasy Blood Extraction Kit was used to extract genomic DNA from the blood cell samples. The TCR sequence derives from a female donor in good health and CMV-seronegative. The chain joins TRBV6-1 to TRBJ2-3, with the D gene not clear enough to name. Sequenced input: PBMCs. The bases are TGTGCCAGCAGTGAACCGGAGGATACGCAGTATTTT. It codes for CASSEPEDTQYF.